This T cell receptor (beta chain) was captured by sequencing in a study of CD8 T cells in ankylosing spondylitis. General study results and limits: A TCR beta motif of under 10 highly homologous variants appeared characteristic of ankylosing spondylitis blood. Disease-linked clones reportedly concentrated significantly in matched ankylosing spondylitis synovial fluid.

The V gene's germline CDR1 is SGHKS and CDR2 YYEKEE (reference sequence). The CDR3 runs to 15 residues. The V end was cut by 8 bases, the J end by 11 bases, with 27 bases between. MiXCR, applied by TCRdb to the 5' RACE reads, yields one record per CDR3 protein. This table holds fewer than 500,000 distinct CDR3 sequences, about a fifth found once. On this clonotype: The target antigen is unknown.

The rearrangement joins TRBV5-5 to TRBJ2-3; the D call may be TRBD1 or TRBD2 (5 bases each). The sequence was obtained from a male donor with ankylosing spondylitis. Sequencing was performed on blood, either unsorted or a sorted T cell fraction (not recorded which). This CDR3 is CARGPGLRCWALQYF. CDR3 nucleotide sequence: TGTGCCAGGGGCCCGGGGCTCCGCTGCTGGGCACTGCAGTATTTT.